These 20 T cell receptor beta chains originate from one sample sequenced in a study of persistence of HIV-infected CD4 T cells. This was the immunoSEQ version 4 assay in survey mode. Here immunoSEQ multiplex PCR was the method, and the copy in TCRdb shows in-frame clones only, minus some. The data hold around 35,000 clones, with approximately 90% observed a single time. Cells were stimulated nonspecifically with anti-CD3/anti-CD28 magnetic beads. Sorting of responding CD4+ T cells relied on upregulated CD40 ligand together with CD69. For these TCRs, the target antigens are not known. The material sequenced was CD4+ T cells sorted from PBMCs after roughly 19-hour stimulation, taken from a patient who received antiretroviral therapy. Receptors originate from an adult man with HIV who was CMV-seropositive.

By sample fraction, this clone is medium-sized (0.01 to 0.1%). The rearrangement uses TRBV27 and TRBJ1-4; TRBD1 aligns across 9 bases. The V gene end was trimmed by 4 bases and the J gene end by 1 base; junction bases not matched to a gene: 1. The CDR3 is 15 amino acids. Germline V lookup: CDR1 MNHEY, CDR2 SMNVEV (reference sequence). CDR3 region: CASSYRGLTNEKLFF. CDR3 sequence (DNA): TGTGCCAGCAGTTACAGGGGGCTAACTAATGAAAAACTGTTTTTT. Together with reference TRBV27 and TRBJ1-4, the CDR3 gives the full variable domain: EAQVTQNPRYLITVTGKKLTVTCSQNMNHEYMSWYRQDPGLGLRQIYYSMNVEVTDKGDVPEGYKVSRKEKRNFPLILESPSPNQTSLYFCASSYRGLTNEKLFFGSGTQLSVL.

The CDR3 nucleotides read TGCGCCAGCAGGTCAGACGGAGGGCGCAATCAGCCCCAGCATTTT. Translated, it gives CASRSDGGRNQPQHF. The chain has TRBV5-1 and TRBJ1-5; D gene ambiguous. This CDR3 has 15 residues. V lost 5 bases, J lost 2 bases, and 14 bases lay in between. Germline CDR1 SGHRS, CDR2 YFSETQ.

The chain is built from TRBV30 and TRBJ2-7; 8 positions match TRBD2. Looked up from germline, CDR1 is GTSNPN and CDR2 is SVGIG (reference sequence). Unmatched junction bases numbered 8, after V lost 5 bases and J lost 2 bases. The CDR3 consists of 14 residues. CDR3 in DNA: TGTGCCTGGCGGGGTTTAGCGGGAACCTACGAGCAGTACTTC. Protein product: CAWRGLAGTYEQYF.

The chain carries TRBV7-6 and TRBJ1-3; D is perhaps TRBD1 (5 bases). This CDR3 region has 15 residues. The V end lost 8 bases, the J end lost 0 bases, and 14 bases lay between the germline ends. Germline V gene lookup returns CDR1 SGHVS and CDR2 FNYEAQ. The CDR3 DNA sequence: TGTGCCAGCGGACTTACAGGCCTCTCTGGAAACACCATATATTTT. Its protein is CASGLTGLSGNTIYF.

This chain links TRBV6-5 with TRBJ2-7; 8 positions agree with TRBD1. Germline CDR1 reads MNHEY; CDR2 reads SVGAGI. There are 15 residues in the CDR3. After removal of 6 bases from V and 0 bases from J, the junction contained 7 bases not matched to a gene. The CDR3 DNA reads TGTGCCAGCAGGATTCCACAGGGGGACTCCTACGAGCAGTACTTC. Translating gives CASRIPQGDSYEQYF.

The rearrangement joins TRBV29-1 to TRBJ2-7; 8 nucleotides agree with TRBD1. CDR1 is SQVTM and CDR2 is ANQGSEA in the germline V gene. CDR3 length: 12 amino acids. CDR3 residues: CSATTRGLEQYF. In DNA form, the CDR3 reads TGCAGTGCTACAACCAGGGGGCTGGAGCAGTACTTC.

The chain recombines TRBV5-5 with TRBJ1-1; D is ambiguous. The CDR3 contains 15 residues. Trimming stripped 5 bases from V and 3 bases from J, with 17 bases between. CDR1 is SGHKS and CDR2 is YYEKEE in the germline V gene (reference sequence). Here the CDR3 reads CASSSDLPPHTEAFF. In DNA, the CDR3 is TGTGCCAGCAGTTCCGACTTGCCCCCTCACACTGAAGCTTTCTTT.

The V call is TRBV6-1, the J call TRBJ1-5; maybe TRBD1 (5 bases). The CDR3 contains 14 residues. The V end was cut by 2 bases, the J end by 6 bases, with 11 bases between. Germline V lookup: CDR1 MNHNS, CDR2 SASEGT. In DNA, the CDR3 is TGTGCCAGCAGTGAAAGGGGATCAGGTCAGCCCCAGCATTTT. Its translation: CASSERGSGQPQHF.

CDR3 loop: CASSTFGTGRTEAFF. In DNA form, the CDR3 reads TGTGCCAGTAGTACGTTCGGGACGGGTAGAACTGAAGCTTTCTTT. The rearrangement uses TRBV19 and TRBJ1-1; D may be TRBD1 (5 bases). Germline-derived CDR1 and CDR2 are LNHDA and SQIVND (reference sequence). This CDR3 has 15 residues. V lost 4 bases and J 5 bases, leaving 17 bases between the germline ends.

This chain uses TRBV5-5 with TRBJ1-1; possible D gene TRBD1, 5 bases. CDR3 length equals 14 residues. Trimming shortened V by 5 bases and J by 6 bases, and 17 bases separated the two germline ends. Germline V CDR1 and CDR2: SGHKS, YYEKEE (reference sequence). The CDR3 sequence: CASSYTRGSAEAFF. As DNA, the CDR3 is TGTGCCAGCAGTTATACTCGGGGGAGCGCTGAAGCTTTCTTT.

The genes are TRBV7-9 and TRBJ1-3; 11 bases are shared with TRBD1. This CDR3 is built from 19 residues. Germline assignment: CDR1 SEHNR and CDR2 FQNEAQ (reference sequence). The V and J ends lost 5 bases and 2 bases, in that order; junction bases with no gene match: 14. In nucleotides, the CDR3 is TGTGCCAGCAGCACCTGGACAGGGGGCGGTAGTAGAGCTGGAAACACCATATATTTT. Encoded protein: CASSTWTGGGSRAGNTIYF.

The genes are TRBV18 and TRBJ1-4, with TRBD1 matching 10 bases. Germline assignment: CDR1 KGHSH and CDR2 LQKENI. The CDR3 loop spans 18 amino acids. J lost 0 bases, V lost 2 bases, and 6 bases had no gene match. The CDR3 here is CASSPAGQGSATNEKLFF. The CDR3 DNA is TGTGCCAGCTCACCAGCGGGACAGGGGTCGGCAACTAATGAAAAACTGTTTTTT.

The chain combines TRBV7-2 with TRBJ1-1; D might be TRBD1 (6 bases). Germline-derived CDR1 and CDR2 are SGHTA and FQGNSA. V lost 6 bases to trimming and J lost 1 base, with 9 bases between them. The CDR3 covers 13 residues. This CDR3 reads CASRRQANTEAFF. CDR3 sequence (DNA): TGTGCCAGCAGGAGACAGGCGAACACTGAAGCTTTCTTT.

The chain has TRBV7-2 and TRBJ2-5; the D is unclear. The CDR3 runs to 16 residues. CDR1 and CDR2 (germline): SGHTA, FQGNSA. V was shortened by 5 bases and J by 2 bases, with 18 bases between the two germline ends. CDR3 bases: TGTGCCAGCAGCCCCCGGCGACAAGCGATACAAGAGACCCAGTACTTC. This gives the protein CASSPRRQAIQETQYF.

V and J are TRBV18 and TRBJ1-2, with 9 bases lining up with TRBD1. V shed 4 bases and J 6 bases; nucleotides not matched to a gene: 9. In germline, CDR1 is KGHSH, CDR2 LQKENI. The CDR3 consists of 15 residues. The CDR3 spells CASSLRDRDRDGYTF. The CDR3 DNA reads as TGTGCCAGCTCACTCCGGGACAGGGACCGGGATGGCTACACCTTC.

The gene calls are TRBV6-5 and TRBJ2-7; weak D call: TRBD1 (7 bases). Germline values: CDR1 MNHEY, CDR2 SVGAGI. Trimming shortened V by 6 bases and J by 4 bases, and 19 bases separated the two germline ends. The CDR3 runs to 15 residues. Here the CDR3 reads CASSQAGGKGYEQYF. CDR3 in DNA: TGTGCCAGCAGCCAGGCAGGGGGGAAGGGGTACGAGCAGTACTTC.

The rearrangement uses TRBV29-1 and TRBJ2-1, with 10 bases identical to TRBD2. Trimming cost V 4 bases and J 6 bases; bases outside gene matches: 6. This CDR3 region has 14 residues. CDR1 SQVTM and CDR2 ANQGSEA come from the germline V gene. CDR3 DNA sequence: TGCAGCGTTGGAGCGGGAGGGCCGGGCAATGAGCAGTTCTTC. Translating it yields CSVGAGGPGNEQFF.

CDR3 in DNA: TGTGCCAGTAGTGGGGGGGCTACCGATCAGCCCCAGCATTTT. Translating gives CASSGGATDQPQHF. The rearrangement joins TRBV19 to TRBJ1-5; a weak D match, TRBD1 (6 bases). Trimming cost V 5 bases and J 5 bases, with 13 bases left between them. Germline CDR1 is LNHDA and CDR2 is SQIVND (reference sequence). There are 14 residues in the CDR3.

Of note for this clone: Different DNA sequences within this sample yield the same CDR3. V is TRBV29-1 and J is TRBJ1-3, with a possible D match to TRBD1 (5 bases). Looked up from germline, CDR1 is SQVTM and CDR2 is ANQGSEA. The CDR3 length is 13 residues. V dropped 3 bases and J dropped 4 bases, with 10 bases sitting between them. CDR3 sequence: CSVDDRGGNTIYF. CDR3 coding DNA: TGCAGCGTTGACGACCGGGGCGGAAACACCATATATTTT.

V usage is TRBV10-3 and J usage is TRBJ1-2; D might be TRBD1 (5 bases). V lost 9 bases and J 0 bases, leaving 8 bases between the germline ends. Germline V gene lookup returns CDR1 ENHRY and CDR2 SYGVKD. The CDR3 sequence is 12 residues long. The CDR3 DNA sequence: TGTGCCATACAGACAGCTAACTATGGCTACACCTTC. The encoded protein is CAIQTANYGYTF.